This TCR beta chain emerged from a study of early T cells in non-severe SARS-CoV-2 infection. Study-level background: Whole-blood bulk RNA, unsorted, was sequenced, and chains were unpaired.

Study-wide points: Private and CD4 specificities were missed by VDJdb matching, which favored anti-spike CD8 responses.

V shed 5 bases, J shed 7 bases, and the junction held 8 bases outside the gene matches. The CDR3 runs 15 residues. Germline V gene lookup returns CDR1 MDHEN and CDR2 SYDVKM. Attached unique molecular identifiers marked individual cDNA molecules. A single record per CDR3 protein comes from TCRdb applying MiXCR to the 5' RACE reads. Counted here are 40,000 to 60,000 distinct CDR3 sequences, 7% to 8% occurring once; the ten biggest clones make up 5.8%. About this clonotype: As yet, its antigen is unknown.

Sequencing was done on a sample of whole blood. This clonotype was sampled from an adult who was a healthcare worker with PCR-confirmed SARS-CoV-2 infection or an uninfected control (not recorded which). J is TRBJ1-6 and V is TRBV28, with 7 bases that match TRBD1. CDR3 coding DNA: TGTGCCAGCAGTCCCCAGGACAGGAAGAATTCACCCCTCCACTTT. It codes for CASSPQDRKNSPLHF.